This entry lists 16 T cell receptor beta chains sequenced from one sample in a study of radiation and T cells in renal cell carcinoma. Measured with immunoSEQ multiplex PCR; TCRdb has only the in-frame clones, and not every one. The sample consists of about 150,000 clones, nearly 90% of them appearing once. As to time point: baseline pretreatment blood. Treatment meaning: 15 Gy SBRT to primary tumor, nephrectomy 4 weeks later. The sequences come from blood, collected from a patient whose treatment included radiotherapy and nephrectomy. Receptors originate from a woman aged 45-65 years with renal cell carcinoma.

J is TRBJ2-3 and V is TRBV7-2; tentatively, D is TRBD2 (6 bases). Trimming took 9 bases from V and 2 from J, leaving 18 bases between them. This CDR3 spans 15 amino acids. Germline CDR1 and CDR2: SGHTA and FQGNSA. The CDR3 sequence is CASKTLGGVTDTQYF. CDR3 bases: TGTGCCAGTAAGACTCTTGGCGGGGTCACAGATACGCAGTATTTT.

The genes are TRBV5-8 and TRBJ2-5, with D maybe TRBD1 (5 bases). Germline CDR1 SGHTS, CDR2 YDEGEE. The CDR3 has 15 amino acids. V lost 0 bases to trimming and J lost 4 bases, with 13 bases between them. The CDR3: CASSLGLGDRETQYF. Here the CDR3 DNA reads TGTGCCAGCAGCTTGGGGTTAGGGGATCGAGAGACCCAGTACTTC.

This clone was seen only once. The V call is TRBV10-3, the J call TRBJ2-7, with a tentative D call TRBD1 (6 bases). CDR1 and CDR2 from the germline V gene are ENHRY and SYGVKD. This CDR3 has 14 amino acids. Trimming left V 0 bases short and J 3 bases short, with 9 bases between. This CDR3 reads CAISESGGLYEQYF. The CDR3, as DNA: TGTGCCATCAGTGAGTCAGGGGGTCTCTACGAGCAGTACTTC.

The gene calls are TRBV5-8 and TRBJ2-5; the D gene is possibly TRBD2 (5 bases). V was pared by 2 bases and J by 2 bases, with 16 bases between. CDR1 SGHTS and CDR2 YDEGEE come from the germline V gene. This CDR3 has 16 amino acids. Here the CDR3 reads CASSFIGAGVQETQYF. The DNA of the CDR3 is TGTGCCAGCAGCTTCATTGGTGCCGGGGTTCAAGAGACCCAGTACTTC.

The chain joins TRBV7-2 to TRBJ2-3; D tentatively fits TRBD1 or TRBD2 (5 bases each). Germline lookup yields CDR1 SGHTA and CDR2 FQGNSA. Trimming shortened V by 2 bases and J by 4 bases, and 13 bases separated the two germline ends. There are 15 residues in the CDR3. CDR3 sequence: CASSLPIGTPDTQYF. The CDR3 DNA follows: TGTGCCAGCAGCTTACCTATCGGGACCCCAGATACGCAGTATTTT.

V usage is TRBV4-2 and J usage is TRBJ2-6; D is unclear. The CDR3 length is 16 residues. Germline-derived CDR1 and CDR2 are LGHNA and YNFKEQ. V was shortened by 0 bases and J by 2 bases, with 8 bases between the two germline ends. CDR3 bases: TGTGCCAGCAGCCAAGAGGTTTCACCTGGGGCCAACGTCCTGACTTTC. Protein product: CASSQEVSPGANVLTF.

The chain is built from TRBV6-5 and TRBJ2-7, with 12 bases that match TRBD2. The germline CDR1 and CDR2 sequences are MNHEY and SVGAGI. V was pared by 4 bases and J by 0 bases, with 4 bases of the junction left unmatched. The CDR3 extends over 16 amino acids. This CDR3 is CASSSGLAGSSYEQYF. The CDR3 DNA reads TGTGCCAGCAGTTCAGGACTAGCGGGGAGCTCCTACGAGCAGTACTTC.

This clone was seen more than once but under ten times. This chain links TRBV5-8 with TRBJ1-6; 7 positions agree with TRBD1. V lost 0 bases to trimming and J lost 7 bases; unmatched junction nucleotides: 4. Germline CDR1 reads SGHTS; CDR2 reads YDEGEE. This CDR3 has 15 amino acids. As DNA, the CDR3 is TGTGCCAGCAGCTTGGGACAGGGCGGGAATTCACCCCTCCACTTT. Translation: CASSLGQGGNSPLHF.

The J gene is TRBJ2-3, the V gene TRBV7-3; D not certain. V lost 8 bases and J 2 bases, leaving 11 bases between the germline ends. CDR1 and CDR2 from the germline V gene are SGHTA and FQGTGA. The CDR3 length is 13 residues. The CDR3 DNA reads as TGTGCCAGCGTAGGCACAAACACAGATACGCAGTATTTT. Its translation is CASVGTNTDTQYF. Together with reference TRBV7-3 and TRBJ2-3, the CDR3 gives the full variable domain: GAGVSQTPSNKVTEKGKYVELRCDPISGHTALYWYRQSLGQGPEFLIYFQGTGAADDSGLPNDRFFAVRPEGSVSTLKIQRTERGDSAVYLCASVGTNTDTQYFGPGTRLTVL.

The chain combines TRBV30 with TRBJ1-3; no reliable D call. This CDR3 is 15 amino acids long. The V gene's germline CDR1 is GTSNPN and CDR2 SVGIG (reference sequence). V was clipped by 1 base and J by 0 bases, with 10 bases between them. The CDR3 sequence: CAWSGWVLSGNTIYF. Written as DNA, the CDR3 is TGTGCCTGGAGTGGGTGGGTTCTCTCTGGAAACACCATATATTTT.

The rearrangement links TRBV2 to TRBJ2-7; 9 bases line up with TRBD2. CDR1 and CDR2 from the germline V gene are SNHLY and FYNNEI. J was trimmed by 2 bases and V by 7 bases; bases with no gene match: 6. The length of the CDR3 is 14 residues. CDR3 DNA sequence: TGTGCCAGCACCCGAGCGGGGGGACCCTACGAGCAGTACTTC. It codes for CASTRAGGPYEQYF.

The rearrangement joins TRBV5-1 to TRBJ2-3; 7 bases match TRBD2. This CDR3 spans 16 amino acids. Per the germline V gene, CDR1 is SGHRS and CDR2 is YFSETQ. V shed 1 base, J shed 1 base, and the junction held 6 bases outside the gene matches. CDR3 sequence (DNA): TGCGCCAGCAGCTTGTTAGCTAGCGGCGGCACAGATACGCAGTATTTT. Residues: CASSLLASGGTDTQYF.

The CDR3 reads CASSPAEGHGYTF. The DNA of the CDR3 is TGTGCCAGCTCACCGGCAGAGGGGCATGGCTACACCTTC. The chain employs TRBV18 and TRBJ1-2, with a possible D match to TRBD1 (5 bases). In germline, CDR1 is KGHSH, CDR2 LQKENI. The CDR3 runs to 13 residues. The ends were cut back, 3 bases at V and 6 bases at J, with 11 bases in the middle.

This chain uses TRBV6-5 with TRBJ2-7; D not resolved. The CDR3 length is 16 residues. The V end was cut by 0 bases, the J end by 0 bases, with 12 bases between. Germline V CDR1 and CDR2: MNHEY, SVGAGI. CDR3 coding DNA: TGTGCCAGCAGTTACTCGTTGTCCCCTAGCTCCTACGAGCAGTACTTC. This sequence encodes CASSYSLSPSSYEQYF.

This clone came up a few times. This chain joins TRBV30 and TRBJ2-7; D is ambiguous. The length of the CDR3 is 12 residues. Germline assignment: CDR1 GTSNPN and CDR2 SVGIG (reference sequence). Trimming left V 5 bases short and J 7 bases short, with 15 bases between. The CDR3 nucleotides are TGTGCCTGGGATGGTCAAAGAGGTGAGCAGTACTTC. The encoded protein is CAWDGQRGEQYF.

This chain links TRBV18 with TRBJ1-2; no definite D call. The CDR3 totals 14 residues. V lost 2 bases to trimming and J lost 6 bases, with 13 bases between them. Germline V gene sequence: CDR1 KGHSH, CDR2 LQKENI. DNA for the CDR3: TGTGCCAGCTCACCAGCCGACGACTCGGATGGCTACACCTTC. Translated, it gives CASSPADDSDGYTF.